One and the same sample provided the 16 T cell receptor beta chains below, sequenced in a study of blood T cell repertoires in COVID-19. Sequencing used immunoSEQ multiplex PCR; TCRdb keeps in-frame clones, though not all of them. Found here are about 28,000 clones, over 75% of them singletons; the top ten hold less than 20%. Sequencing was done on a sample of peripheral blood. The receptors shown here come from a man between 65 and 85 years old with active COVID-19.

The chain joins TRBV9 to TRBJ1-4, with 8 bases lining up with TRBD1. In germline, CDR1 is SGDLS, CDR2 YYNGEE. Trimming removed 3 bases from V and 7 bases from J; junction bases left unmatched: 11. CDR3 length: 16 residues. CDR3 DNA: TGTGCCAGCAGCGACTATCCGGGACAGGTAAGTGAAAAACTGTTTTTT. This gives the protein CASSDYPGQVSEKLFF.

V usage is TRBV19 and J usage is TRBJ1-2, with D unclear. The CDR3 has 14 residues. V lost 5 bases, J lost 0 bases, and 10 bases lay in between. In germline, CDR1 is LNHDA, CDR2 SQIVND (reference sequence). The CDR3 DNA reads as TGTGCCAGTAGTCCCAGCGGGGCTAACTATGGCTACACCTTC. It translates to CASSPSGANYGYTF.

The genes are TRBV10-2 and TRBJ2-1, with TRBD2 matching 9 bases. The J segment lost 10 bases and the V segment lost 6 bases, leaving 4 bases of the junction unmatched. The CDR3 spans 12 residues. CDR1 and CDR2 from the germline V gene are WSHSY and SAAADI. The DNA of the CDR3 is TGCGCCAGCAGATCCCTAGCGGGGGAGCAGTTCTTC. It is translated as CASRSLAGEQFF.

The chain uses TRBV30 and TRBJ1-1; unclear D gene. V was trimmed by 2 bases and J by 4 bases, leaving 17 bases between them. The V gene's germline CDR1 is GTSNPN and CDR2 SVGIG (reference sequence). The CDR3 loop spans 15 amino acids. This CDR3 is CAWSSLAAGRTEAFF. DNA for the CDR3: TGTGCCTGGAGTTCTTTGGCAGCGGGTCGCACTGAAGCTTTCTTT.

The chain uses TRBV11-3 and TRBJ2-2; possible D gene TRBD1, 5 bases. The CDR3 totals 14 residues. Germline V gene data show CDR1 as SGHNT and CDR2 as YENEEA. V lost 5 bases and J 7 bases, leaving 14 bases between the germline ends. CDR3 sequence (DNA): TGTGCCAGCAGCAGCAGGGAAGGAAACGGGGAGCTGTTTTTT. This gives the protein CASSSREGNGELFF. The complete variable domain, with remaining parts taken from reference TRBV11-3 and TRBJ2-2, reads EAGVVQSPRYKIIEKKQPVAFWCNPISGHNTLYWYLQNLGQGPELLIRYENEEAVDDSQLPKDRFSAERLKGVDSTLKIQPAELGDSAVYLCASSSREGNGELFFGEGSRLTVL.

V and J are TRBV9 and TRBJ1-6; D may be TRBD1 (6 bases). Germline assignment: CDR1 SGDLS and CDR2 YYNGEE. The CDR3 runs to 16 residues. The V and J ends lost 4 bases and 0 bases respectively, with 11 bases between them. Written as DNA, the CDR3 is TGTGCCAGCAGCTCTGGACAGAGCTCCTATAATTCACCCCTCCACTTT. Translated: CASSSGQSSYNSPLHF.

The chain joins TRBV5-1 to TRBJ1-2; 9 bases match TRBD1. The CDR3 totals 13 residues. CDR1 is SGHRS, CDR2 YFSETQ, per germline. V lost 0 bases, J lost 8 bases, and 2 bases stayed unmatched. CDR3 residues: CASSLGDRDGYTF. The CDR3 bases are TGCGCCAGCAGCTTGGGGGACAGGGACGGCTACACCTTC.

The rearrangement links TRBV19 to TRBJ2-5; 7 bases line up with TRBD2. The junction had 9 bases not matched to a gene; V was cut back by 3 bases and J by 5 bases. The CDR3 length is 15 residues. CDR1 and CDR2 (germline): LNHDA, SQIVND (reference sequence). CDR3 sequence: CASSIAAAGGETQYF. In DNA form, the CDR3 reads TGTGCCAGTAGTATTGCTGCGGCCGGGGGGGAGACCCAGTACTTC.

The V and J genes are TRBV5-6 and TRBJ1-1, with TRBD1 as a possible D gene (6 bases). V lost 1 base and J 0 bases, leaving 10 bases between the germline ends. This CDR3 has 15 amino acids. Germline V lookup: CDR1 SGHDT, CDR2 YYEEEE. The CDR3 region has the DNA TGTGCCAGCAGCTTGTACGGACAGATGAACACTGAAGCTTTCTTT. Translating gives CASSLYGQMNTEAFF.

The rearrangement joins TRBV6-1 to TRBJ2-5; 9 nucleotides line up with TRBD1. Germline CDR1 and CDR2: MNHNS and SASEGT. The CDR3 spans 16 residues. The V segment lost 2 bases and the J segment 1 base; nucleotides outside the gene matches: 5. The DNA of the CDR3 is TGTGCCAGCAGTGAACCGACAGGGGGACCCCAAGAGACCCAGTACTTC. This gives the protein CASSEPTGGPQETQYF.

Only a few counts were recorded for this clone. The chain links TRBV11-3 to TRBJ1-2, with no clear D. The length of the CDR3 is 13 residues. The germline V gene has CDR1 SGHNT and CDR2 YENEEA. Between the trimmed V and J ends, which lost 4 bases and 7 bases, there was a span of 13 bases. CDR3 bases: TGTGCCAGCAGCTCGAGGGCGGCGGGTGGCTACACCTTC. Amino acid sequence: CASSSRAAGGYTF.

V usage is TRBV10-3 and J usage is TRBJ2-3, with a tentative D call TRBD2 (6 bases). CDR3 length: 14 amino acids. The V end lost 4 bases, the J end lost 4 bases, and 12 bases lay between the germline ends. Germline-derived CDR1 and CDR2 are ENHRY and SYGVKD. The CDR3 sequence: CAISGGGDADTQYF. CDR3 nucleotides: TGTGCCATCAGTGGAGGCGGGGACGCAGATACGCAGTATTTT.

This chain links TRBV4-3 with TRBJ1-3, with D possibly matching TRBD1 (6 bases). The length of the CDR3 is 15 residues. Germline V CDR1 and CDR2: LGHNA, YSLEER. Trimming stripped 6 bases from V and 4 bases from J, with 16 bases between. CDR3 sequence: CASSPQTGIGNTIYF. CDR3 in DNA: TGCGCCAGCAGTCCTCAAACAGGGATAGGAAACACCATATATTTT.

By proportion, this clone is medium-sized. V is TRBV19 and J is TRBJ1-2; D might be TRBD1 (6 bases). CDR1 LNHDA and CDR2 SQIVND come from the germline V gene (reference sequence). V was clipped by 4 bases and J by 3 bases, with 15 bases between them. The CDR3 is made up of 15 amino acids. The CDR3 nucleotides read TGTGCCAGTAGTAAATCCCCACAGGGATACTATGGCTACACCTTC. Its protein product is CASSKSPQGYYGYTF.

The chain uses TRBV4-1 and TRBJ1-5, with D possibly being TRBD1 (5 bases). V lost 0 bases and J lost 2, with 11 bases in between. Germline CDR1 reads MGHRA; CDR2 reads YSYEKL. CDR3 length: 16 amino acids. The CDR3 bases are TGCGCCAGCAGCCAAGATTCGTCGGGGGGCAATCAGCCCCAGCATTTT. This encodes CASSQDSSGGNQPQHF.

CDR3: CASSQTGTGSLSGNTIYF. The CDR3 DNA sequence: TGTGCCAGCAGTCAGACCGGGACAGGGTCCCTCTCTGGAAACACCATATATTTT. The rearrangement joins TRBV6-6 to TRBJ1-3; 9 bases agree with TRBD1. V shed 5 bases, J shed 0 bases, and the junction held 11 bases outside the gene matches. The CDR3 loop spans 18 amino acids. Germline V gives CDR1 MNHNY, CDR2 SVGAGI (reference sequence).